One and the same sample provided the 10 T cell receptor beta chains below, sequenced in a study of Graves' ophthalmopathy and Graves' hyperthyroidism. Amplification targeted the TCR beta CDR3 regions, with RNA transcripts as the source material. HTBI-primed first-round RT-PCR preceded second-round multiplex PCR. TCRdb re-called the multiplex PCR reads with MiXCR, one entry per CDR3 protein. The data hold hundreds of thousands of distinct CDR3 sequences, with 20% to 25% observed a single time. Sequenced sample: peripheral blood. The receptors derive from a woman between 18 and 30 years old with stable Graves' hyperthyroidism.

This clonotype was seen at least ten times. This chain's CDR3 is CASGGTAYEQYF. DNA of the CDR3: TGTGCCAGCGGAGGAACAGCCTACGAGCAGTACTTC. The J gene is TRBJ2-7, the V gene TRBV6-2 or TRBV6-3, with D possibly TRBD2 on 5 matching bases. Germline V gene sequence: CDR1 MNHEY, CDR2 SVGEGT. V was clipped by 8 bases and J by 2 bases, with 10 bases between them. CDR3 length: 12 amino acids.

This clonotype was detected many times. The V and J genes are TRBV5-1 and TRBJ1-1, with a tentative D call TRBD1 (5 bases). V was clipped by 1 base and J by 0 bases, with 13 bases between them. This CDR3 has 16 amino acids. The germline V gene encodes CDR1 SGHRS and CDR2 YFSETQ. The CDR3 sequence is CASSLNGDYLNTEAFF. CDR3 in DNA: TGCGCCAGCAGCTTGAACGGGGACTACCTGAACACTGAAGCTTTCTTT.

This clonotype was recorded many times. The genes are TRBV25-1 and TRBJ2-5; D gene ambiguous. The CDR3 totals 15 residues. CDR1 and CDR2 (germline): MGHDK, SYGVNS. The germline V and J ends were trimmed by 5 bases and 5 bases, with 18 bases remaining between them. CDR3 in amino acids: CASSQRKGNMETQYF. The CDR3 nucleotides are TGTGCCAGCAGTCAGCGTAAAGGGAATATGGAGACCCAGTACTTC. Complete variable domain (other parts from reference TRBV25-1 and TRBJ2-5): EADIYQTPRYLVIGTGKKITLECSQTMGHDKMYWYQQDPGMELHLIHYSYGVNSTEKGDLSSESTVSRIRTEHFPLTLESARPSHTSQYLCASSQRKGNMETQYFGPGTRLLVL.

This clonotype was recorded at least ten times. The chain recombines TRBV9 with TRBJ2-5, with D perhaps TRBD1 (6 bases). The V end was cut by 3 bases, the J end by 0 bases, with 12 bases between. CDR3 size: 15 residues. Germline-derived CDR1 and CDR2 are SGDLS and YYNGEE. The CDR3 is CASSAEGVDQETQYF. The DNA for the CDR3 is TGTGCCAGCAGCGCCGAGGGGGTTGACCAAGAGACCCAGTACTTC.

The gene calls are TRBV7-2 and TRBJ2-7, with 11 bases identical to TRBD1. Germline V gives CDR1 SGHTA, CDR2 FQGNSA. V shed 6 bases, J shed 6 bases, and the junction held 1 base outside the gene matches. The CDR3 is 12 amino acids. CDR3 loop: CASRGQGGEQYF. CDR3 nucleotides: TGTGCCAGCAGGGGACAGGGGGGCGAGCAGTACTTC.

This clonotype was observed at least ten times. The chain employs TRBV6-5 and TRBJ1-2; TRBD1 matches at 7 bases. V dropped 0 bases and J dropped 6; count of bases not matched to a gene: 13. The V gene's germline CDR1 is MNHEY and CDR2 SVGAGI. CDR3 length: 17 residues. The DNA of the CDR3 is TGTGCCAGCAGTTACTCGTATGATGCGACAGGGAGAAATGGCTACACCTTC. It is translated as CASSYSYDATGRNGYTF.

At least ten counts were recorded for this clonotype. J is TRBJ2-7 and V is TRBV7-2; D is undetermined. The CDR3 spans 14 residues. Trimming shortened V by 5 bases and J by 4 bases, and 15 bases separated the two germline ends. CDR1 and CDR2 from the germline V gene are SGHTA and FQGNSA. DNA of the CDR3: TGTGCCAGCAGCCCTACCGACCGGTTGTACGAGCAGTACTTC. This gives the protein CASSPTDRLYEQYF.

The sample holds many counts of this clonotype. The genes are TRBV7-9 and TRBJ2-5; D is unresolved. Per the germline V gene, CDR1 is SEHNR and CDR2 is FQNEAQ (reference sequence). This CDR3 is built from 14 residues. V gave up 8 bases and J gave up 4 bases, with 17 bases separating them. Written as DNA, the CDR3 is TGTGCCAGCTCCAACCAGGTCGGGCCAGAGACCCAGTACTTC. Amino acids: CASSNQVGPETQYF.

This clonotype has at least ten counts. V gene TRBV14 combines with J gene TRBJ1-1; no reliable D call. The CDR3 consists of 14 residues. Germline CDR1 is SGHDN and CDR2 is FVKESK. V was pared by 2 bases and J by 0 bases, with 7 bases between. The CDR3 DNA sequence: TGTGCCAGCAGCCAACGACTCTTGAACACTGAAGCTTTCTTT. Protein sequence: CASSQRLLNTEAFF.

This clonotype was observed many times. CDR3 nucleotides: TGTGCCAGCAGCTTTACGGACAGTACCTACGAGCAGTACTTC. Translation gives CASSFTDSTYEQYF. V is TRBV11-2 and J is TRBJ2-7; perhaps TRBD1 as D (6 bases). This CDR3 is built from 14 residues. Germline values: CDR1 SGHAT, CDR2 FQNNGV. V was clipped by 3 bases and J by 2 bases, with 11 bases between them.